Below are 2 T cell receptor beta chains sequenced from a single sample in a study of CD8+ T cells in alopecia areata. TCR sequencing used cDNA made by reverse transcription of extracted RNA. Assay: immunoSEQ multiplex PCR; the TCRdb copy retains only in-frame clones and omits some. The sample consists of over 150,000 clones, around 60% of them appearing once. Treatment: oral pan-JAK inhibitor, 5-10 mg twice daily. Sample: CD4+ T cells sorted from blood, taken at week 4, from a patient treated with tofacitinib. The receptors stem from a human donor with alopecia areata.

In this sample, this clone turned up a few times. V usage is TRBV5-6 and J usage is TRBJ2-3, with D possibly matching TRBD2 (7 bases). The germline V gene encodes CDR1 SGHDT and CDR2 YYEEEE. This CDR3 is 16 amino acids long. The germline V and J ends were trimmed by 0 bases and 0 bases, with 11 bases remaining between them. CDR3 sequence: CASSLDRGGSTDTQYF. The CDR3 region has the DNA TGTGCCAGCAGCTTGGATCGCGGGGGCAGCACAGATACGCAGTATTTT.

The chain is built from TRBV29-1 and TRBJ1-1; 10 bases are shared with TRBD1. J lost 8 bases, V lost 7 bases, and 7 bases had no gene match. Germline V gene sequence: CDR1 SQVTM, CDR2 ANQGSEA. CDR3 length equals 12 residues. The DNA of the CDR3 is TGCAGCGGTGAGACAGGGGGCTTAGAAGCTTTCTTT. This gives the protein CSGETGGLEAFF.